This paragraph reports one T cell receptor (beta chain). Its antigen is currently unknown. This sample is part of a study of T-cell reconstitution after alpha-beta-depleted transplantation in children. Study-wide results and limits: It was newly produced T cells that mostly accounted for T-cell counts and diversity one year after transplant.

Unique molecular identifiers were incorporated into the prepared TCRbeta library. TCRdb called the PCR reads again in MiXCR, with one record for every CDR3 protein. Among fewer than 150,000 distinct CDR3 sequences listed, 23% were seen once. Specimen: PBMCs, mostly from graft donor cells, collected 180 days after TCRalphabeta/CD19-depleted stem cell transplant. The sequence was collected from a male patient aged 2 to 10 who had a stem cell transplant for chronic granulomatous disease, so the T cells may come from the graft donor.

This CDR3 reads CSAPSGLGGEQYF. DNA of the CDR3: TGCAGTGCTCCCTCCGGGTTAGGGGGCGAGCAGTACTTC. The gene calls are TRBV20-1 and TRBJ2-7; the D gene is possibly TRBD1 (6 bases). The CDR3 extends over 13 amino acids. V lost 5 bases to trimming and J lost 6 bases, with 17 bases between them. Germline V gene lookup returns CDR1 DFQATT and CDR2 SNEGSKA (reference sequence).